This T cell receptor beta chain is from a study of blood T cell repertoires in COVID-19. As for the study in general: There were acute and convalescent COVID-19 samples, and they came from the United States, Italy and Spain. The cDNA or gDNA used as material had been derived from T cells, B-cell-depleted T cells, or PBMCs.

The V gene lost 3 bases and the J gene lost 2 bases, with 14 bases spanning the gap. CDR1 and CDR2 (germline): GTSNPN, SVGIG (reference sequence). CDR3 length equals 15 residues. Authors' analysis steps: Nucleated cell number was recorded as an estimate derived from reference gene primer amplification. Generated by immunoSEQ multiplex PCR, the TCRdb table keeps only in-frame clones and is missing some. D and trimming were read from the DNA, whereas the V and J calls and clone size are those reported in that table. The table shows some 200,000 clones, with about 80% occurring only once. The sample comprised peripheral blood. The genes are TRBV30 and TRBJ1-5, with D possibly being TRBD1 (5 bases). The sequence was collected from a human donor with acute or convalescent COVID-19. The donor label of this sample is uncertain. The CDR3 protein is CAWSPGGVGNQPQHF. In DNA form, the CDR3 reads TGTGCCTGGAGCCCCGGGGGAGTGGGCAATCAGCCCCAGCATTTT.